The 30 T cell receptor beta chains presented below share a single source sample, sequenced in a study of metastatic and nonmetastatic thyroid tumors. TCRdb called clones again from the PCR reads with MiXCR. The table shows about 24,000 clones, with about 21% occurring only once. Among the patients, none had received any treatment before thyroid surgery. Material for sequencing was blood. The receptor source for this set is a male donor with papillary thyroid cancer or a benign thyroid nodule (not recorded which). Some clones in this sample may be carry-over from other donors' samples.

The CDR3: CSVEKAYNEQFF. DNA of the CDR3: TGCAGTGTCGAGAAAGCCTACAATGAGCAGTTCTTC. The chain has TRBV20-1 and TRBJ2-1; D ambiguous. Trimming took 7 bases from V and 2 from J, leaving 9 bases between them. Germline CDR1 is DFQATT and CDR2 is SNEGSKA (reference sequence). The CDR3 has 12 residues.

The table lists this clone with many counts. The chain joins TRBV6-1 to TRBJ1-5, with TRBD1 identical over 8 bases. This CDR3 has 15 residues. Unmatched junction bases numbered 5, after V lost 5 bases and J lost 2 bases. CDR1 and CDR2 (germline): MNHNS, SASEGT. The CDR3, as DNA: TGTGCCAGCAGTCCCCGGGACAGGCGCAATCAGCCCCAGCATTTT. It specifies CASSPRDRRNQPQHF.

This clone was recorded at least ten times. The V gene is TRBV7-9, the J gene TRBJ1-4; 7 positions agree with TRBD1. With V trimmed by 2 bases and J by 7 bases, 7 bases remained unmatched. Germline V lookup: CDR1 SEHNR, CDR2 FQNEAQ (reference sequence). This CDR3 is built from 15 residues. DNA of the CDR3: TGTGCCAGCAGCTTAACAGGGGTGATTGGTGAAAAACTGTTTTTT. Encoded protein: CASSLTGVIGEKLFF.

The gene calls are TRBV6-5 and TRBJ2-7; 9 nucleotides match TRBD1. V shed 2 bases, J shed 2 bases, and the junction held 4 bases outside the gene matches. Germline CDR1 and CDR2: MNHEY and SVGAGI. The CDR3 contains 15 residues. CDR3 DNA sequence: TGTGCCAGCAGTTACGGGTGGACAGGGGCCTACGAGCAGTACTTC. The encoded protein is CASSYGWTGAYEQYF.

This clone was detected ten times or more. Because it lacks the conserved phenylalanine or tryptophan at the end, this CDR3 is likely a read error. The DNA is left out, because the CDR3 cannot be placed on it with certainty; the CDR3 is given as TCRdb lists it. The chain uses TRBV9 and TRBJ2-4; the DNA was not used to check the table's D call, TRBD1. The CDR3 spans 9 amino acids, including both terminal residues. Germline V gene data show CDR1 as SGDLS and CDR2 as YYNGEE. The CDR3 loop is CASSVVGTG.

V gene TRBV24-1 combines with J gene TRBJ2-7; D might be TRBD1 or TRBD2, each matching 5 bases. Germline-derived CDR1 and CDR2 are KGHDR and SFDVKD. The CDR3 sequence is 16 residues long. V gave up 6 bases and J gave up 4 bases, with 21 bases separating them. This CDR3 reads CATSFFRDEDMYEQYF. CDR3 nucleotides: TGTGCCACCAGTTTTTTCCGGGACGAGGATATGTACGAGCAGTACTTC.

The rearrangement joins TRBV27 to TRBJ2-1; D gene unclear. The CDR3 spans 15 residues. Germline-derived CDR1 and CDR2 are MNHEY and SMNVEV (reference sequence). Between the trimmed V and J ends, which lost 7 bases and 1 base, there was a span of 14 bases. The CDR3 sequence: CASTTTPLSYNEQFF. In nucleotides, the CDR3 is TGTGCCAGCACCACTACCCCCCTATCCTACAATGAGCAGTTCTTC.

The CDR3 here is CASSFTRGAGGSTDTQYF. The CDR3 region has the DNA TGCGCCAGCAGCTTTACAAGGGGAGCGGGGGGGAGCACAGATACGCAGTATTTT. V and J are TRBV5-1 and TRBJ2-3, with TRBD2 matching 10 bases. Germline CDR1 SGHRS, CDR2 YFSETQ. This CDR3 has 18 amino acids. The V segment lost 2 bases and the J segment 0 bases; nucleotides outside the gene matches: 9.

This clone was counted at least ten times. Possible read error: a much larger clone is one base away. The V and J genes are TRBV12-3 or TRBV12-4 and TRBJ2-5; 15 bases fit TRBD2. This CDR3 contains 15 residues. The CDR3 sequence: CASSWTSGREETQHF. The CDR3 nucleotides read TGTGCCAGCAGTTGGACTAGCGGGAGGGAAGAGACCCAGCACTTC.

This clone was counted at least ten times. The V gene is TRBV6-5, the J gene TRBJ2-2; tentatively, D is TRBD1 (6 bases). CDR3 length: 14 amino acids. V dropped 2 bases and J dropped 6 bases, with 10 bases sitting between them. Germline loops: CDR1 MNHEY, CDR2 SVGAGI. The CDR3 spells CASSYRTDPGELFF. As DNA, the CDR3 is TGTGCCAGCAGTTACAGGACAGACCCCGGGGAGCTGTTTTTT.

This clone was picked up a small number of times. One end of the junction is discordant with germline, which a read error may explain. The chain carries TRBV28 and TRBJ2-1; TRBD1 matches at 9 bases. The CDR3 length is 15 residues. CDR1 MDHEN and CDR2 SYDVKM come from the germline V gene. In DNA, the CDR3 is TGTGCCAGCAACCGCCCGGGACAGGGCGTCAATGGGCAGTTCTTC. Translation: CASNRPGQGVNGQFF.

V is TRBV28 and J is TRBJ1-1; D not resolved. V lost 6 bases and J 4 bases, leaving 24 bases between the germline ends. Germline V gene lookup returns CDR1 MDHEN and CDR2 SYDVKM. There are 17 residues in the CDR3. The CDR3 is CASSRRNLGRVGTEAFF. CDR3 sequence (DNA): TGTGCCAGCAGCCGCAGGAATCTGGGCCGGGTGGGCACTGAAGCTTTCTTT.

In this sample, this clone turned up many times. This chain connects TRBV2 to TRBJ1-4; unclear D gene. The CDR3 consists of 15 residues. Germline values: CDR1 SNHLY, CDR2 FYNNEI. V was pared by 0 bases and J by 7 bases, with 12 bases between. The CDR3 DNA sequence: TGTGCCAGCAGTGAAGCGGGGATAGGGCTTGAAAAACTGTTTTTT. Protein product: CASSEAGIGLEKLFF.

This clone was picked up a small number of times. The chain carries TRBV6-1 and TRBJ2-7, with D possibly being TRBD1 (5 bases). Trimming removed 7 bases from V and 5 bases from J, with 15 bases in between. CDR1 and CDR2 (germline): MNHNS, SASEGT. CDR3 size: 13 residues. CDR3 sequence (DNA): TGTGCCAGCAAAAGTGGCCTAGGGGACGAGCAGTACTTC. As protein: CASKSGLGDEQYF.

This clone has ten or more counts. The chain joins TRBV6-4 to TRBJ1-5; D is perhaps TRBD1 (5 bases). CDR3 length: 19 residues. Germline CDR1 reads MRHNA; CDR2 reads SNTAGT. Trimming shortened V by 8 bases and J by 2 bases, and 28 bases separated the two germline ends. CDR3 amino acids: CASRADSRKGRNCNQPQHF. In nucleotides, the CDR3 is TGTGCCAGCCGAGCTGACAGCCGTAAGGGACGGAACTGCAATCAGCCCCAGCATTTT.

About this clone itself: Other nucleotide sequences in the sample specify the same CDR3. The rearrangement joins TRBV6-1 to TRBJ2-7; D perhaps matches TRBD1 (6 bases). The CDR3 is 15 amino acids. From germline, CDR1 is MNHNS and CDR2 SASEGT. Trimming pared 4 bases from V and 1 base from J, leaving 14 bases between. CDR3 sequence (DNA): TGTGCCAGCAGTGCCCAGCAGGGGCGTTCCTACGAGCAGTACTTC. It is translated as CASSAQQGRSYEQYF.

This clone was observed many times. This CDR3 is also generated by other DNA sequences in the sample. V is TRBV7-6 and J is TRBJ2-7, with D unclear. CDR1 is SGHVS and CDR2 is FNYEAQ in the germline V gene. There are 14 residues in the CDR3. Between the trimmed V and J ends, which lost 1 base and 2 bases, there was a span of 9 bases. As DNA, the CDR3 is TGTGCCAGCAGCTTAGTTGCAGAGACCTACGAGCAGTACTTC. Protein sequence: CASSLVAETYEQYF.

The chain is built from TRBV12-3 or TRBV12-4 and TRBJ2-2; 7 bases line up with TRBD1. This CDR3 is built from 15 residues. Losses at the gene ends were 7 bases for V and 0 bases for J; bases not matched to a gene: 5. DNA of the CDR3: TGTGCCAGCACCTCAGGACAGGCGAACACCGGGGAGCTGTTTTTT. It encodes CASTSGQANTGELFF.

This clone was recorded many times. The J gene is TRBJ1-5, the V gene TRBV20-1, with 7 bases fitting TRBD1. Unmatched junction bases numbered 7, after V lost 1 base and J lost 4 bases. Germline assignment: CDR1 DFQATT and CDR2 SNEGSKA (reference sequence). The CDR3 spans 15 residues. This CDR3 is CSARVRQGTNQPQHF. The CDR3 DNA reads TGCAGTGCTAGAGTTCGACAGGGAACGAATCAGCCCCAGCATTTT.

This clone has a count of ten or more. The CDR3 sequence: CASTIRGSDTEAFF. CDR3 DNA sequence: TGCGCCAGCACCATACGGGGTTCCGACACTGAAGCTTTCTTT. The chain joins TRBV5-1 to TRBJ1-1; D gene ambiguous. Germline CDR1 SGHRS, CDR2 YFSETQ. CDR3 length: 14 amino acids. With 6 bases removed from V and 3 bases from J, the gap between germline ends came to 15 bases.

Only a few counts were recorded for this clone. The V and J genes are TRBV15 and TRBJ2-1; 7 nucleotides agree with TRBD2. Germline values: CDR1 LNHNV, CDR2 YYDKDF (reference sequence). V shed 0 bases and J 9 bases; nucleotides not matched to a gene: 14. The CDR3 loop spans 17 amino acids. This CDR3 reads CATSRDARSSREGEQFF. The CDR3 bases are TGTGCCACCAGCAGAGATGCGAGAAGTTCGAGGGAGGGTGAGCAGTTCTTC.

The chain couples TRBV4-1 to TRBJ2-7; 7 bases are a match to TRBD1. The CDR3 has 15 residues. V dropped 1 base and J dropped 2; count of bases not matched to a gene: 5. The V gene's germline CDR1 is MGHRA and CDR2 YSYEKL. DNA of the CDR3: TGCGCCAGCAGCCAAGGACAGGGATCCCCCTACGAGCAGTACTTC. Residues: CASSQGQGSPYEQYF.

The CDR3: CASSGTGAGETQYF. The CDR3 DNA is TGTGCCAGCAGTGGGACAGGTGCGGGGGAGACCCAGTACTTC. This chain links TRBV2 with TRBJ2-5, with D perhaps matching TRBD1 (7 bases). CDR3 length: 14 amino acids. In germline, CDR1 is SNHLY, CDR2 FYNNEI. V shed 4 bases and J shed 5 bases, with 14 bases lying between them.

The V gene is TRBV24-1, the J gene TRBJ2-3, with D unclear. This CDR3 spans 13 amino acids. The germline gives CDR1 KGHDR, CDR2 SFDVKD. V was clipped by 0 bases and J by 4 bases, with 4 bases between them. CDR3 in DNA: TGTGCCACCAGTGATTTGACGCCAGATACGCAGTATTTT. It translates to CATSDLTPDTQYF.

This rearrangement joins TRBV7-3 to TRBJ1-2; a weak D match, TRBD1 (6 bases). The CDR3 covers 15 residues. CDR1 is SGHTA, CDR2 FQGTGA, per germline. V was pared by 10 bases and J by 7 bases, with 25 bases between. The CDR3 here is CANILKGGRVRGYTF. The CDR3 region has the DNA TGTGCCAACATCTTAAAGGGGGGTAGGGTTCGTGGCTACACCTTC.

This clone was detected only a few times. CDR3 nucleotides: TGTGCCAGCAGTTCTGTTACAGAATATGGCTACACCTTC. Translated, it gives CASSSVTEYGYTF. V usage is TRBV28 and J usage is TRBJ1-2; D unclear. Trimming stripped 4 bases from V and 5 bases from J, with 11 bases between. CDR1 MDHEN and CDR2 SYDVKM come from the germline V gene. The CDR3 runs to 13 residues.

This clone was recorded once. The V call is TRBV5-1, the J call TRBJ1-5; 7 bases agree with TRBD1. This CDR3 is 17 amino acids long. Germline loops: CDR1 SGHRS, CDR2 YFSETQ. J was trimmed by 2 bases and V by 4 bases; bases with no gene match: 12. CDR3 nucleotides: TGCGCCAGCAGCCCGTCCGGGACAGTCCGGGGCAATCAGCCCCAGCATTTT. This sequence encodes CASSPSGTVRGNQPQHF.

This chain uses TRBV11-2 with TRBJ2-2; the D gene is possibly TRBD2 (6 bases). Trimming pared 3 bases from V and 0 bases from J, leaving 11 bases between. Germline assignment: CDR1 SGHAT and CDR2 FQNNGV. This CDR3 is built from 16 residues. The chain's CDR3 is CASSFNSGANTGELFF. In nucleotides, the CDR3 is TGTGCCAGCAGCTTCAATTCGGGAGCGAACACCGGGGAGCTGTTTTTT.

The chain employs TRBV3-1 and TRBJ1-2; tentative D call: TRBD1 (5 bases). This CDR3 is 17 amino acids long. CDR1 is LGHDT, CDR2 YNNKEL, per germline (reference sequence). The V end was cut by 1 base, the J end by 4 bases, with 19 bases between. As DNA, the CDR3 is TGTGCCAGCAGCCAAGTATCACCCAGCGGGGCCACCTATGGCTACACCTTC. It encodes CASSQVSPSGATYGYTF.

This rearrangement joins TRBV12-3 or TRBV12-4 to TRBJ1-6, with 8 bases aligning to TRBD1. Losses at the gene ends were 5 bases for V and 7 bases for J; bases not matched to a gene: 7. This CDR3 comprises 15 residues. The DNA of the CDR3 is TGTGCCAGCAGTCCGCGGACAGGGACCAATTCACCCCTCCACTTT. It specifies CASSPRTGTNSPLHF.